The T cell receptor beta chain under discussion was sequenced for a study of control samples from healthy donors and cancer patients. The V and J ends lost 3 bases and 0 bases respectively, with 3 bases between them. There are 13 residues in the CDR3. Germline V lookup: CDR1 MNHNS, CDR2 SASEGT. Method: immunoSEQ multiplex PCR; TCRdb's copy keeps in-frame clones and lacks some. The data contain about 140,000 clones, roughly nine tenths of them singletons. The J gene is TRBJ1-3, the V gene TRBV6-1; D unclear. Sequences were obtained from blood. This TCR was sampled from a man in his late teens or twenties in good health. In DNA, the CDR3 is TGTGCCAGCAGTGAGGACTCTGGAAACACCATATATTTT. Encoded protein: CASSEDSGNTIYF.